Listed here are 24 T cell receptor beta chains from one sample, sequenced in a study of CD4 and CD8 cells across lung adenocarcinoma regions. One entry per CDR3 protein, called by TCRdb with MiXCR from the PCR reads. The table lists fewer than 30,000 distinct CDR3 sequences, 50% to 55% of them singletons, with approximately 46% in the top ten. Sequencing was performed on CD8+ T cells from the center of a lung tumor. The receptors derive from a male donor with lung adenocarcinoma. The CD4 and CD8 labels of this study may be unreliable.

This clonotype was recorded many times. The rearrangement links TRBV12-3 or TRBV12-4 to TRBJ2-5; D gene ambiguous. V dropped 3 bases and J dropped 7 bases, with 12 bases sitting between them. The CDR3 spans 13 residues. CDR3 protein: CASSLAQLGTQYF. The CDR3 bases are TGTGCCAGCAGTTTGGCCCAGCTGGGGACCCAGTACTTC.

This clonotype was recorded a few times. The V call is TRBV10-1, the J call TRBJ2-1; D unresolved. Germline V CDR1 and CDR2: WNHNN, SYGVQD (reference sequence). V lost 7 bases, J lost 6 bases, and 19 bases lay in between. The CDR3 consists of 15 residues. CDR3 region: CASIQGVQRTNEQFF. Here the CDR3 DNA reads TGCGCCAGCATTCAAGGAGTTCAGAGGACCAATGAGCAGTTCTTC.

V and J are TRBV5-1 and TRBJ2-2, with 7 positions matching TRBD1. CDR1 and CDR2 from the germline V gene are SGHRS and YFSETQ. This CDR3 is 15 amino acids long. Germline trimming cut 4 bases from V and 5 bases from J; bases unmatched to any gene: 8. The CDR3 DNA reads as TGCGCCAGCAGCACCTCAGGGGGTTCAACCGGGGAGCTGTTTTTT. Its protein product is CASSTSGGSTGELFF.

The V gene is TRBV6-5, the J gene TRBJ2-1; 12 nucleotides line up with TRBD1. Per germline, CDR1 MNHEY and CDR2 SVGAGI. The CDR3 totals 19 residues. J was trimmed by 7 bases and V by 2 bases; bases with no gene match: 15. The CDR3 protein is CASSYKPIPRDRGPNEQFF. The CDR3 DNA follows: TGTGCCAGCAGTTACAAACCCATACCCCGGGACAGGGGGCCAAATGAGCAGTTCTTC.

By share of the sample, this clonotype is medium-sized (0.01 to 0.1%). CDR3 coding DNA: TGTGCCAGCAGTAGGAGTTCTGCTACCTACGAGCAGTACTTC. It yields the protein CASSRSSATYEQYF. The rearrangement uses TRBV6-5 and TRBJ2-7; D is uncertain. Germline values: CDR1 MNHEY, CDR2 SVGAGI. V was pared by 5 bases and J by 2 bases, with 13 bases between. CDR3 length: 14 amino acids.

J is TRBJ2-1 and V is TRBV6-1; either TRBD1 or TRBD2 may fit D (5 bases each). CDR1 and CDR2 from the germline V gene are MNHNS and SASEGT. CDR3 size: 14 residues. V lost 11 bases, J lost 15 bases, and 29 bases lay in between. DNA for the CDR3: TGTGCCGGGAGTGCAGGGCGTGGGCACAATGAGGCGTTCTTC. Translated: CAGSAGRGHNEAFF.

By share, this clonotype counts as medium-sized. The chain combines TRBV10-1 with TRBJ2-7; 9 bases line up with TRBD1. J gave up 1 base and V 6 bases, and 10 bases lay outside the gene matches. Germline V lookup: CDR1 WNHNN, CDR2 SYGVQD (reference sequence). This CDR3 contains 16 residues. Here the CDR3 reads CASRSARDRDSYEQYF. The CDR3 DNA reads as TGCGCCAGCAGATCCGCCCGGGACAGGGATTCCTACGAGCAGTACTTC.

This clonotype was seen a single time. The chain employs TRBV27 and TRBJ1-4, with 7 bases fitting TRBD1. The germline V gene encodes CDR1 MNHEY and CDR2 SMNVEV (reference sequence). The CDR3 spans 14 residues. J gave up 8 bases and V 5 bases, and 8 bases lay outside the gene matches. The CDR3 region is CASSPDRVEEKLFF. The CDR3 region has the DNA TGTGCCAGCAGTCCCGACAGGGTTGAGGAAAAACTGTTTTTT.

This clonotype was seen once. CDR3 in DNA: TGTGCCAGGGGGCTGGGTGGCAAAGATACTCAGTACTTC. This sequence encodes CARGLGGKDTQYF. The chain is built from TRBV7-2 and TRBJ2-4; D may be TRBD1 (5 bases). The germline V and J ends were trimmed by 9 bases and 12 bases, with 21 bases remaining between them. Germline-derived CDR1 and CDR2 are SGHTA and FQGNSA. This CDR3 region has 13 residues.

This clonotype was seen repeatedly, ten times or more. The chain links TRBV12-3 or TRBV12-4 to TRBJ1-2; 7 nucleotides agree with TRBD1. Germline trimming cut 5 bases from V and 0 bases from J; bases unmatched to any gene: 9. The CDR3 is 16 residues long. CDR3 residues: CASSTGEDRANYGYTF. The CDR3, as DNA: TGTGCCAGCAGTACAGGGGAAGATAGAGCTAACTATGGCTACACCTTC.

The chain recombines TRBV24-1 with TRBJ2-5; 10 bases align to TRBD2. The CDR3 extends over 17 amino acids. V trimming: 5 bases; J trimming: 5 bases; junction bases outside the gene matches: 13. CDR1 is KGHDR and CDR2 is SFDVKD in the germline V gene. The CDR3 is CATSARGAGGPWETQYF. The CDR3 nucleotides are TGTGCCACCAGTGCCCGGGGAGCGGGAGGGCCTTGGGAGACCCAGTACTTC.

The V call is TRBV4-1, the J call TRBJ1-4; D not resolved. CDR1 MGHRA and CDR2 YSYEKL come from the germline V gene. The germline V and J ends were trimmed by 0 bases and 6 bases, with 8 bases remaining between them. CDR3 length equals 14 residues. CDR3 sequence (DNA): TGCGCCAGCAGCCAAGATACTGGGGATGAAAAACTGTTTTTT. This encodes CASSQDTGDEKLFF.

The sample holds many counts of this clonotype. The chain joins TRBV7-2 to TRBJ1-2; 9 positions match TRBD1. This CDR3 contains 15 residues. From germline, CDR1 is SGHTA and CDR2 FQGNSA. V lost 5 bases and J lost 4; bases outside the gene matches: 8. The CDR3 nucleotides are TGTGCCAGCAGCGAGTCCCCGGGACAGGGCTATGGCTACACCTTC. Its translation is CASSESPGQGYGYTF.

The V gene is TRBV6-1, the J gene TRBJ2-7; D possibly uses TRBD1 or TRBD2 (5 bases each). Germline lookup yields CDR1 MNHNS and CDR2 SASEGT. The CDR3 is 14 amino acids. The ends were cut back, 1 base at V and 6 bases at J, with 13 bases in the middle. The CDR3: CASSEGDGGGEQYF. The CDR3 nucleotides read TGTGCCAGCAGTGAAGGGGACGGTGGGGGCGAGCAGTACTTC.

The V gene is TRBV28, the J gene TRBJ2-5; D unresolved. The DNA end favors TRBJ2-7, so the J call may be wrong. Germline CDR1 reads MDHEN; CDR2 reads SYDVKM. CDR3 length equals 15 residues. CDR3 region: CASSFSDNEPTEQYF. In DNA form, the CDR3 reads TGTGCCAGCAGTTTTAGTGATAATGAACCTACCGAGCAGTACTTC.

Comments on this clonotype: A read error may account for a junction end that differs from germline. The chain joins TRBV10-1 to TRBJ2-2; D is unclear. The CDR3 has 16 residues. CDR1 and CDR2 from the germline V gene are WNHNN and SYGVQD (reference sequence). The CDR3: CASSESEPANTGELFF. The CDR3 coding sequence is TGCGCCAGCAGTGAGTCAGAGCCTGCGAACACAGGGGAGCTGTTTTTT.

The chain combines TRBV6-1 with TRBJ2-5; D is possibly TRBD1 or TRBD2 (5 bases each). Germline V gene sequence: CDR1 MNHNS, CDR2 SASEGT. Trimming removed 5 bases at V and 0 bases at J, with 10 bases between. CDR3 length: 14 amino acids. CDR3: CASSRDPDQETQYF. The CDR3 nucleotides are TGTGCCAGCAGTCGGGACCCTGACCAAGAGACCCAGTACTTC.

The chain recombines TRBV6-5 with TRBJ2-1, with 10 bases lining up with TRBD2. V lost 2 bases, J lost 1 base, and 2 bases stayed unmatched. Germline V CDR1 and CDR2: MNHEY, SVGAGI. There are 16 residues in the CDR3. CDR3 nucleotide sequence: TGTGCCAGCAGTTACCGAGCGGGAGGGTCCTACAATGAGCAGTTCTTC. Translated: CASSYRAGGSYNEQFF.

There are many counts of this clonotype. The chain couples TRBV10-3 to TRBJ2-7; D possibly matches TRBD1 or TRBD2 (5 bases each). The CDR3 consists of 14 residues. Trimming cost V 10 bases and J 6 bases, with 22 bases left between them. The germline gives CDR1 ENHRY, CDR2 SYGVKD. CDR3 DNA sequence: TGTGCCACCCTTGGCGGGCAGGGCCTCCTCGAGCAGTACTTC. Its protein is CATLGGQGLLEQYF.

This rearrangement joins TRBV11-2 to TRBJ2-1; perhaps TRBD2 as D (5 bases). Germline V gene sequence: CDR1 SGHAT, CDR2 FQNNGV. Trimming cost V 2 bases and J 5 bases, with 7 bases left between them. The CDR3 spans 13 residues. CDR3 loop: CASSLRGNNEQFF. CDR3 in DNA: TGTGCCAGCAGCTTACGGGGAAACAATGAGCAGTTCTTC.

The V call is TRBV7-2, the J call TRBJ2-1, with D possibly being TRBD1 (5 bases). Trimming pared 6 bases from V and 0 bases from J, leaving 15 bases between. Germline V CDR1 and CDR2: SGHTA, FQGNSA. This CDR3 is built from 16 residues. The CDR3 region has the DNA TGTGCCAGCAGTCGCCAAACAGGACACTCCTACAATGAGCAGTTCTTC. The encoded protein is CASSRQTGHSYNEQFF. The variable domain in full, with the rest retrieved from reference TRBV7-2 and TRBJ2-1, is GAGVSQSPSNKVTEKGKDVELRCDPISGHTALYWYRQSLGQGLEFLIYFQGNSAPDKSGLPSDRFSAERTGGSVSTLTIQRTQQEDSAVYLCASSRQTGHSYNEQFFGPGTRLTVL.

The chain recombines TRBV6-1 with TRBJ2-5; 7 bases are a match to TRBD2. V was pared by 4 bases and J by 11 bases, with 19 bases of the junction left unmatched. The germline gives CDR1 MNHNS, CDR2 SASEGT. The CDR3 runs 16 residues. CDR3 region: CASSGAGVADQDTQYF. Written as DNA, the CDR3 is TGTGCCAGCAGTGGGGCGGGGGTAGCGGACCAAGATACGCAGTACTTC.

This clonotype was observed a few times. The chain links TRBV5-1 to TRBJ2-7; perhaps TRBD1 as D (5 bases). Germline V gives CDR1 SGHRS, CDR2 YFSETQ. Trimming took 0 bases from V and 1 from J, leaving 8 bases between them. This CDR3 region has 14 residues. The CDR3 is CASSLGGRSYEQYF. CDR3 DNA: TGCGCCAGCAGCTTGGGGGGCAGATCCTACGAGCAGTACTTC.

The chain is built from TRBV27 and TRBJ2-2; possible D gene TRBD2, 5 bases. The V end lost 10 bases, the J end lost 7 bases, and 10 bases lay between the germline ends. Germline lookup yields CDR1 MNHEY and CDR2 SMNVEV (reference sequence). The CDR3 contains 11 residues. CDR3 nucleotides: TGTGCCATTCTAGCTGGCGGGGAGCTGTTTTTT. It encodes CAILAGGELFF.